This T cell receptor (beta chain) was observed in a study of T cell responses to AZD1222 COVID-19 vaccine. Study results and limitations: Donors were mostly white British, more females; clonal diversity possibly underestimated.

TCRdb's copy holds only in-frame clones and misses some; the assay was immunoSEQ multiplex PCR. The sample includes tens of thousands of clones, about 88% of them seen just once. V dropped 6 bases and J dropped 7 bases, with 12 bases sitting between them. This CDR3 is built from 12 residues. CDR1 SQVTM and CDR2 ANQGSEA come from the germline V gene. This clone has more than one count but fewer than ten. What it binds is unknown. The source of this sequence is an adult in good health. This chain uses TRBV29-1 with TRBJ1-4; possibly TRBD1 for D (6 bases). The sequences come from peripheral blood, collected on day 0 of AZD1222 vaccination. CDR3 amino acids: CSVNREGEKLFF. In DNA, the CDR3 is TGCAGCGTGAACAGGGAAGGTGAAAAACTGTTTTTT.